These 6 T cell receptor beta chains came from one sample sequenced in a study of T cell repertoires in cytomegalovirus infection. TCRdb reprocessed the reads with MiXCR, giving one entry per CDR3 protein. Seen here are about 500,000 distinct CDR3 sequences, more than 30% observed once, and the top ten hold 15% to 20%. No antigen is known for these receptors. This specimen consisted of cultured PBMCs, obtained from culture after CMV antigen stimulation. The receptors derive from a human donor in good health (CMV status not recorded). Some clones in this sample may be carry-over from other donors' samples.

This clonotype was counted between two and nine times. CDR3 amino acids: CASSLTTLNTEAFF. CDR3 bases: TGTGCCAGCAGCCTCACAACATTGAACACTGAAGCTTTCTTT. This chain uses TRBV7-9 with TRBJ1-1; D is undetermined. The CDR3 runs 14 residues. V was trimmed by 5 bases and J by 0 bases, leaving 10 bases between them. From germline, CDR1 is SEHNR and CDR2 FQNEAQ (reference sequence). The full variable domain, with the rest looked up from reference TRBV7-9 and TRBJ1-1, is DTGVSQNPRHKITKRGQNVTFRCDPISEHNRLYWYRQTLGQGPEFLTYFQNEAQLEKSRLLSDRFSAERPKGSFSTLEIQRTEQGDSAMYLCASSLTTLNTEAFFGQGTRLTVV.

V gene TRBV20-1 combines with J gene TRBJ2-2; D remains ambiguous. This CDR3 has 12 residues. V was trimmed by 3 bases and J by 1 base, leaving 3 bases between them. CDR1 and CDR2 (germline): DFQATT, SNEGSKA (reference sequence). The CDR3 spells CSASENTGELFF. The CDR3 DNA sequence: TGCAGTGCTAGTGAGAACACCGGGGAGCTGTTTTTT.

This chain connects TRBV7-8 to TRBJ2-3; tentatively, D is TRBD2 (5 bases). Germline values: CDR1 SGHVS, CDR2 FQNEAQ. Deletions cut 5 bases from V and 4 bases from J, with 10 bases between. This CDR3 is 13 amino acids long. The CDR3 is CASSVGLPDTQYF. CDR3 DNA sequence: TGTGCCAGCAGCGTCGGACTCCCAGATACGCAGTATTTT.

The genes are TRBV20-1 and TRBJ2-7; 9 nucleotides line up with TRBD1. The germline gives CDR1 DFQATT, CDR2 SNEGSKA (reference sequence). V lost 6 bases, J lost 7 bases, and 10 bases stayed unmatched. This CDR3 has 13 amino acids. The CDR3 sequence is CSALPDRGGEQYF. CDR3 in DNA: TGCAGTGCCTTACCGGACAGGGGAGGAGAGCAGTACTTC.

This clonotype was recorded a few times. The chain joins TRBV12-3 or TRBV12-4 to TRBJ1-1; maybe TRBD1 (5 bases). V gave up 6 bases and J gave up 3 bases, with 11 bases separating them. The CDR3 sequence is 13 residues long. CDR3 coding DNA: TGTGCCAGCAGGAGACAGTCCTACACTGAAGCTTTCTTT. Translating it yields CASRRQSYTEAFF.

The rearrangement links TRBV27 to TRBJ2-7, with D uncertain. The CDR3 runs to 13 residues. Germline-derived CDR1 and CDR2 are MNHEY and SMNVEV (reference sequence). V lost 4 bases and J 2 bases, leaving 9 bases between the germline ends. This CDR3 reads CASSSQPTYEQYF. In DNA form, the CDR3 reads TGTGCCAGCAGTTCACAACCCACCTACGAGCAGTACTTC.